Listed below are T cell receptor beta chains from one sample, sequenced in a study of metastatic and nonmetastatic thyroid tumors. TCRdb re-processed the PCR reads through MiXCR. The data contain tens of thousands of clones, 20% to 25% of them singletons. Sequences were obtained from blood. Receptor source: a female donor with papillary thyroid cancer or a benign thyroid nodule (not recorded which). Some clones in this sample may be carry-over from other donors' samples. The CDR3 runs from the conserved cysteine through the conserved F or W. Each record gives: V gene, J gene, D gene, CDR3 protein. D genes are given only for firm matches.

v_call: TRBV5-1
j_call: TRBJ1-2
d_call: NA
cdr3_aa: CASSLGTTINYGYTF

v_call: TRBV5-1
j_call: TRBJ2-1
d_call: TRBD2
cdr3_aa: CASSSGTTSYNEQFF

v_call: TRBV30
j_call: TRBJ1-2
d_call: NA
cdr3_aa: CARSPRRAPSGYTF

v_call: TRBV5-8
j_call: TRBJ2-1
d_call: TRBD1
cdr3_aa: CASSSGQSSYNEQFF

v_call: TRBV28
j_call: TRBJ1-5
d_call: NA
cdr3_aa: CASSQMGLQPQHF

v_call: TRBV2
j_call: TRBJ1-1
d_call: TRBD1
cdr3_aa: CASSMQGANTEAFF

v_call: TRBV20-1
j_call: TRBJ2-7
d_call: TRBD1
cdr3_aa: CSARDRRTGDSYEQYF

v_call: TRBV6-1
j_call: TRBJ1-2
d_call: TRBD1
cdr3_aa: CASTPTGNYGYTF

v_call: TRBV6-2/TRBV6-3
j_call: TRBJ2-1
d_call: NA
cdr3_aa: CASSRPRFVLSVHNEQFF

v_call: TRBV6-1
j_call: TRBJ2-6
d_call: NA
cdr3_aa: CASRPFGANVLTF

v_call: TRBV20-1
j_call: TRBJ2-1
d_call: TRBD2
cdr3_aa: CSATKLAALYNEQFF

v_call: TRBV6-1
j_call: TRBJ2-2
d_call: NA
cdr3_aa: CATLTPANTGDLFF

v_call: TRBV6-1
j_call: TRBJ2-2
d_call: NA
cdr3_aa: CASSKGLGTGELFF

v_call: TRBV20-1
j_call: TRBJ2-1
d_call: TRBD2
cdr3_aa: CSARCPSREKMDEQFF

v_call: TRBV27
j_call: TRBJ2-5
d_call: NA
cdr3_aa: CASSFGANQETQYF

v_call: TRBV12-3/TRBV12-4
j_call: TRBJ1-5
d_call: NA
cdr3_aa: CASSRNQIGSNQPQHF

v_call: TRBV10-1
j_call: TRBJ2-5
d_call: NA
cdr3_aa: CASSQGRLYQEYF

v_call: TRBV5-4
j_call: TRBJ2-5
d_call: TRBD2
cdr3_aa: CASSGGLARETQYF

v_call: TRBV19
j_call: TRBJ2-2
d_call: NA
cdr3_aa: CASTPPGGRVELFF

v_call: TRBV7-9
j_call: TRBJ2-7
d_call: NA
cdr3_aa: CASSPSGLYYEQYF

v_call: TRBV5-1
j_call: TRBJ2-1
d_call: TRBD2
cdr3_aa: CASSPRLADEQFF

v_call: TRBV7-9
j_call: TRBJ2-1
d_call: NA
cdr3_aa: CAGSLGEVNEQFF

v_call: TRBV28
j_call: TRBJ2-4
d_call: TRBD2
cdr3_aa: CASSDTGSGRKNIQYF

v_call: TRBV19
j_call: TRBJ1-2
d_call: TRBD1
cdr3_aa: CASHGQGARYGYTF

v_call: TRBV20-1
j_call: TRBJ1-1
d_call: NA
cdr3_aa: CSASVRGTEAFF

v_call: TRBV3-1
j_call: TRBJ1-1
d_call: NA
cdr3_aa: CASSQGVTEAFF

v_call: TRBV15
j_call: TRBJ2-1
d_call: NA
cdr3_aa: CATSSGVNEQFF

v_call: TRBV6-5
j_call: TRBJ1-5
d_call: NA
cdr3_aa: CARSFRLGNQPQPF

v_call: TRBV5-1
j_call: TRBJ2-1
d_call: TRBD2
cdr3_aa: CASFRASGYNEQFF

v_call: TRBV7-9
j_call: TRBJ2-1
d_call: TRBD1
cdr3_aa: CASSLYRGPNEQFF

v_call: TRBV5-4
j_call: TRBJ2-7
d_call: NA
cdr3_aa: CASSLALSWRGHEQYF

v_call: TRBV20-1
j_call: TRBJ1-6
d_call: TRBD1
cdr3_aa: CSASTGASYNSPLHF

v_call: TRBV11-2
j_call: TRBJ1-6
d_call: TRBD1
cdr3_aa: CASSSLLGTGGSPLHF

v_call: TRBV7-6
j_call: TRBJ1-4
d_call: NA
cdr3_aa: CASSSGGAGEKLFF

v_call: TRBV4-1
j_call: TRBJ1-4
d_call: NA
cdr3_aa: CASSQDGFTNEKLFF

v_call: TRBV6-1
j_call: TRBJ2-1
d_call: TRBD1
cdr3_aa: CASRVNRGPSNEQFF

v_call: TRBV19
j_call: TRBJ2-2
d_call: TRBD2
cdr3_aa: CASRRRLAGVHTGELFF

v_call: TRBV28
j_call: TRBJ1-3
d_call: NA
cdr3_aa: CASSPVSSGNTIYF

v_call: TRBV18
j_call: TRBJ1-1
d_call: TRBD1
cdr3_aa: CASSPTGGLDTEAFF

v_call: TRBV18
j_call: TRBJ2-1
d_call: TRBD2
cdr3_aa: CASSIGLAGVGEQFF

v_call: TRBV5-6
j_call: TRBJ2-5
d_call: TRBD1
cdr3_aa: CASSYYRGLQETQYF

v_call: TRBV2
j_call: TRBJ1-1
d_call: TRBD1
cdr3_aa: CASSESTGGWTEAFF

v_call: TRBV5-1
j_call: TRBJ2-3
d_call: NA
cdr3_aa: CASSLTDGGTDTQYF

v_call: TRBV6-1
j_call: TRBJ2-2
d_call: NA
cdr3_aa: CASSISDGTGELFF

v_call: TRBV28
j_call: TRBJ1-4
d_call: TRBD1
cdr3_aa: CASSRPGQGNEKLFF

v_call: TRBV5-6
j_call: TRBJ2-7
d_call: NA
cdr3_aa: CASSGYNTPLSEQYF

v_call: TRBV11-3
j_call: TRBJ2-2
d_call: NA
cdr3_aa: CASSSYTGELFF

v_call: TRBV28
j_call: TRBJ2-7
d_call: TRBD1
cdr3_aa: CASSLAGGAYEQYF

v_call: TRBV2
j_call: TRBJ1-4
d_call: NA
cdr3_aa: CASSEDRVNEKLFF

v_call: TRBV12-5
j_call: TRBJ2-5
d_call: TRBD1
cdr3_aa: CASAPRWGANAQGAGETQYF

v_call: TRBV20-1
j_call: TRBJ2-7
d_call: TRBD1
cdr3_aa: CSAGPGTGLSDQYF

v_call: TRBV28
j_call: TRBJ2-7
d_call: NA
cdr3_aa: CASSPQGTYEQYF

v_call: TRBV30
j_call: TRBJ2-3
d_call: TRBD1
cdr3_aa: CAWSLPGTGADTQYF

v_call: TRBV3-1
j_call: TRBJ2-1
d_call: NA
cdr3_aa: CASSDIQRGYNEQFF

v_call: TRBV6-1
j_call: TRBJ2-3
d_call: TRBD1
cdr3_aa: CASSEGQDTDTQYF

v_call: TRBV11-2
j_call: TRBJ2-3
d_call: TRBD2
cdr3_aa: CASSLQAGVDTQYF

v_call: TRBV5-1
j_call: TRBJ2-7
d_call: TRBD2
cdr3_aa: CASSPGLAGRSSYEQYF